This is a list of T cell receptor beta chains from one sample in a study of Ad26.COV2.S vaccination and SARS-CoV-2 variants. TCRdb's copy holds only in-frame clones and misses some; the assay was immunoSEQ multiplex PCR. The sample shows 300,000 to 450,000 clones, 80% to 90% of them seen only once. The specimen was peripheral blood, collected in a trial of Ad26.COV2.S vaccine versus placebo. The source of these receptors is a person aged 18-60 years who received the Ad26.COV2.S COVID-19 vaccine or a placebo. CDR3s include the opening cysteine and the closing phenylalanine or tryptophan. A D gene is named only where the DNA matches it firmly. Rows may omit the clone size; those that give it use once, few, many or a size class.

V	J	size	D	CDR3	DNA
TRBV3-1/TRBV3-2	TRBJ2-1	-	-	CASSRRALYNEQFF	TGTGCCAGCAGCCGCCGGGCCCTCTACAATGAGCAGTTCTTC
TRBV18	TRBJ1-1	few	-	CASSPGLYPGAKNTEAFF	TGTGCCAGCTCACCTGGCCTGTACCCAGGGGCTAAGAACACTGAAGCTTTCTTT
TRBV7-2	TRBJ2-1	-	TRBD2	CASSLASGDEQFF	TGTGCCAGCAGCTTGGCTAGCGGGGATGAGCAGTTCTTC
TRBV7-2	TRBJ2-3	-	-	CASPGVGTDTQYF	TGTGCCAGCCCGGGAGTGGGTACAGATACGCAGTATTTT
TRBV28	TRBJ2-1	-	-	CASSLIRGSYNEQFF	TGTGCCAGCAGTTTAATACGGGGCTCCTACAATGAGCAGTTCTTC
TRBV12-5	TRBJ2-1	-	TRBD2	CASGSGLAGYNEQFF	TGTGCTAGTGGATCGGGACTAGCGGGATACAATGAGCAGTTCTTC
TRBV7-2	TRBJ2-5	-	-	CASSLAPAVQETQYF	TGTGCCAGCAGCTTAGCGCCAGCGGTACAAGAGACCCAGTACTTC
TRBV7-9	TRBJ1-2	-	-	CASSPRGGAAYGYTF	TGTGCCAGCAGCCCGAGGGGGGGGGCTGCCTATGGCTACACCTTC
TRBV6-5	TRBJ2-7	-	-	CASSYEQGYEQYF	TGTGCCAGCAGTTACGAACAGGGCTACGAGCAGTACTTC
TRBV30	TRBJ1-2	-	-	CAWLRGGISGGYTF	TGTGCCTGGCTGAGGGGGGGGATATCGGGCGGCTACACCTTC
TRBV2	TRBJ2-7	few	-	CASKPTWGANEQYF	TGTGCCAGCAAACCCACCTGGGGGGCCAACGAGCAGTACTTC
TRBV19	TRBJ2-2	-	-	CASSLSSNTGELFF	TGTGCCAGTAGCCTCTCTTCGAACACCGGGGAGCTGTTTTTT
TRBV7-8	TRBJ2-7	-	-	CASSLVSGSYEQYF	TGTGCCAGCAGCTTAGTCAGCGGGTCCTACGAGCAGTACTTC
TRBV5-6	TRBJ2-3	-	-	CASSLLRADTQYF	TGTGCCAGCAGCTTGCTTCGCGCAGATACGCAGTATTTT
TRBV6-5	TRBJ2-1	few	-	CASSTQGDSYNEQFF	TGTGCCAGCAGTACACAGGGCGACTCCTACAATGAGCAGTTCTTC
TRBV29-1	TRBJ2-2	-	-	CSVAATPKPGELFF	TGCAGCGTAGCGGCTACCCCTAAACCCGGGGAGCTGTTTTTT
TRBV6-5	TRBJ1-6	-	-	CASIQTENSPLHF	TGTGCCAGCATCCAGACAGAAAATTCACCCCTCCACTTT
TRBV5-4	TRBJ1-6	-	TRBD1	CASSNPDRGDSPLHF	TGTGCCAGCAGCAACCCGGACAGGGGCGATTCACCCCTCCACTTT
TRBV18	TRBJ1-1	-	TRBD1	CASSPLPQGVNTEAFF	TGTGCCAGCTCACCACTCCCGCAGGGGGTGAACACTGAAGCTTTCTTT
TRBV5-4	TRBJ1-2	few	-	CASSPNPQVYGYTF	TGTGCCAGCAGCCCCAACCCACAGGTTTATGGCTACACCTTC
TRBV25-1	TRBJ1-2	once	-	CASSELSGPSNYGYTF	TGTGCCAGCAGTGAATTGTCCGGGCCCTCTAACTATGGCTACACCTTC
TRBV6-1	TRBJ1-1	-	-	CASSEDRSRNTEAFF	TGTGCCAGCAGTGAAGACAGAAGCCGAAACACTGAAGCTTTCTTT
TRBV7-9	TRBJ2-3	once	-	CASSWNERTRQTDTQYF	TGTGCCAGCAGCTGGAACGAACGGACCCGACAAACAGATACGCAGTATTTT
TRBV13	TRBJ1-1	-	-	CASSLSRSADTEAFF	TGTGCCAGCAGCTTATCAAGGTCGGCGGACACTGAAGCTTTCTTT
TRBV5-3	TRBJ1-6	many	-	CARSSRTYSALNNSPLHF	TGTGCCAGAAGCTCCCGGACCTACAGCGCCCTAAATAATTCACCCCTCCACTTT
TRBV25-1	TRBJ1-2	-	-	CASSGMGPYGYTF	TGTGCCAGCAGTGGGATGGGCCCCTATGGCTACACCTTC
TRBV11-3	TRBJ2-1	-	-	CASSRGGREQFF	TGTGCCAGCAGTCGAGGGGGTCGTGAGCAGTTCTTC
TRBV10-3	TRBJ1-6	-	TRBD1	CAISESTGTAGSPLHF	TGTGCCATCAGTGAGTCGACTGGGACAGCGGGTTCACCCCTCCACTTT
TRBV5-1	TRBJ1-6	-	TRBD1	CASSLGGQDNSPLHF	TGCGCCAGCAGCTTGGGGGGACAGGATAATTCACCCCTCCACTTT
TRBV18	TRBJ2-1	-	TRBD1	CASSPPISGQRYNEQFF	TGTGCCAGCTCACCACCGATTTCGGGACAGAGATACAATGAGCAGTTCTTC